This T cell receptor (beta chain) was sequenced during a study of T-cell memory formation after mild COVID-19. Broader study findings: Detection of some responders pre-infection suggested pre-existing cross-reactive memory T cells participated. Unconfirmed was the SARS-CoV-2 specificity of second-wave clones that peaked on day 37.

The CDR3 is 17 amino acids. V was clipped by 5 bases and J by 0 bases, with 17 bases between them. Germline V gene lookup returns CDR1 SEHNR and CDR2 FQNEAQ (reference sequence). MiXCR, run by TCRdb on the 5' RACE reads, gives a single entry per CDR3 protein. The data contain under 150,000 distinct CDR3 sequences, approximately 22% of them singletons. For this clonotype: The antigen is undetermined.

The receptor was derived from a man in his late teens or twenties who had mild COVID-19 (a few samples of this study predate the infection). Cell type and time point are not known. Material for sequencing was PBMCs or a T cell subset sorted from them (not recorded which). The chain uses TRBV7-9 and TRBJ1-3, with a weak D call TRBD1 (6 bases). CDR3 in amino acids: CASSQGGGGFSGNTIYF. CDR3 sequence (DNA): TGTGCCAGCAGCCAAGGCGGGGGCGGCTTCTCTGGAAACACCATATATTTT.